This is a list of T cell receptor beta chains from one sample in a study of regulatory T cells in long-lasting Graves disease. TCRdb processed the multiplex PCR reads anew with MiXCR; each CDR3 protein has one entry. Here the sample spans 420,000 or so distinct CDR3 sequences, roughly a quarter being singletons. Sample: peripheral blood mononuclear cells (PBMCs), taken when the disease was refractory, from a patient treated with antithyroid drugs. The receptors come from a female donor with Graves disease. The CDR3 runs from the conserved cysteine through the conserved F or W. Fields, in order: clone size, D gene, V gene, J gene, CDR3 DNA, CDR3 protein. A D gene is named only where the DNA matches it firmly. Clone size, where shown, is once, few, many, or a class for clones that have expanded.

few,TRBD1,TRBV19,TRBJ2-5,TGTGCCAGTAGTAGGTCCGGACAGGGGGCGGAGACCCACTACTTC,CASSRSGQGAETHYF
many,-,TRBV28,TRBJ2-7,TGTGCCAGCAGTCCCCCAGACGGGGCTGCCTCCTACGAGCAGTACTTC,CASSPPDGAASYEQYF
few,-,TRBV10-2,TRBJ1-1,TGCGCCAGCATCGGCCCCGGGGAGGCTTTCTTT,CASIGPGEAFF
-,-,TRBV3-1,TRBJ2-2,TGTGCCAGCAGCCAAGAGGAGCTGTTTTTT,CASSQEELFF
few,TRBD2,TRBV2,TRBJ2-2,TGTGCCAGCAGTCAGACTAGCGGGAGCTCCTGGGACACCGGGGAGCTGTTTTTT,CASSQTSGSSWDTGELFF
few,-,TRBV19,TRBJ2-7,TGTGCCAGTAGTACCCTAGCGCAAAGCTCCTACGAGCAGTACTTC,CASSTLAQSSYEQYF
many,-,TRBV20-1,TRBJ1-1,TGCAGTGCTATTTCCTATATGAACACTGAAGCTTTCTTT,CSAISYMNTEAFF
-,-,TRBV3-1,TRBJ2-7,TGTGCCAGCAGCCGAGCAAAACAGGGAGACGAGCAGTACTTC,CASSRAKQGDEQYF
few,-,TRBV9,TRBJ1-2,TGTGCCAGCAGCGAGGGACGGGACTATGGCTACACCTTC,CASSEGRDYGYTF
few,-,TRBV6-5,TRBJ2-7,TGTGCCAGCAGTTACTCCCTCTACGAGCAGTACTTC,CASSYSLYEQYF
-,-,TRBV5-1,TRBJ2-7,TGCGCCAGCAGCGGGGACACCTACGAGCAGTACTTC,CASSGDTYEQYF
many,-,TRBV12-3/TRBV12-4,TRBJ1-2,TGTGCCAGCAGTTTAAACCGCTATGGCTACACCTTC,CASSLNRYGYTF
many,-,TRBV7-9,TRBJ2-5,TGTGCCAGCAGCTTGAGGCAGGAGACCCAGTACTTC,CASSLRQETQYF